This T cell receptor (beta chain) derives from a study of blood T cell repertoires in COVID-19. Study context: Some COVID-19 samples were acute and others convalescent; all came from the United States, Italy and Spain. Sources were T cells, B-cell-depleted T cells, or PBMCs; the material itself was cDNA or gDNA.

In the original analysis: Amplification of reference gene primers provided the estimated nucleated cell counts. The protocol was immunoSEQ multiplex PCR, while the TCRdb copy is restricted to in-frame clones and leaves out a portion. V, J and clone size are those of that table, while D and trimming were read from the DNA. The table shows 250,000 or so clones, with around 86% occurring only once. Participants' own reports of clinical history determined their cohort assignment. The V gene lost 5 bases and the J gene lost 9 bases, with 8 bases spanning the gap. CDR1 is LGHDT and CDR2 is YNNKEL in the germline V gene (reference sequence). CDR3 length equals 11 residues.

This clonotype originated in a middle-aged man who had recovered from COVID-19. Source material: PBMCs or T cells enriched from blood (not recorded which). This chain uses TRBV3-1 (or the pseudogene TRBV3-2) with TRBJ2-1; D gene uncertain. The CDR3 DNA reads TGTGCCAGCAGCTCCGGCGGTGAGCAGTTCTTC. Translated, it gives CASSSGGEQFF.